The source of this T cell receptor (beta chain) is a study of blood T cell repertoires in COVID-19. Study-wide context: Acute and convalescent COVID-19 specimens originated in the United States, Italy and Spain. T cells, B-cell-depleted T cells, or PBMCs supplied cDNA or gDNA.

Per germline, CDR1 SGHTA and CDR2 FQGNSA. The CDR3 totals 13 residues. Unmatched junction bases numbered 3, after V lost 5 bases and J lost 5 bases. In the authors' methods: From reference gene primer amplification, estimates of nucleated cell counts were derived. Data came from immunoSEQ multiplex PCR; TCRdb stores just in-frame clones and leaves some out. D and trimming come from the DNA, and the V and J calls and clone size come from that table. The sample has 140,000 or so clones; 70% to 90% are singletons. The source is a human donor in a cohort sampled during active COVID-19. Sample: peripheral blood. The chain combines TRBV7-2 with TRBJ2-1, with 7 bases matching TRBD1. The CDR3 protein is CASSPGQHNEQFF. CDR3 bases: TGTGCCAGCAGCCCGGGACAGCACAATGAGCAGTTCTTC.